Below are 21 T cell receptor beta chains sequenced from a single sample in a study of cytomegalovirus exposure and HLA in healthy donors. The primer mix had 60 Vbeta and 13 Jbeta primers. Sequencing used immunoSEQ multiplex PCR; TCRdb keeps in-frame clones, though not all of them. This sample has approximately 190,000 clones, with roughly 80% found just once. Sequenced sample: PBMCs. The receptor set was obtained from a man in his forties in good health and CMV-seropositive.

The chain links TRBV6-1 to TRBJ1-5; possibly TRBD1 for D (5 bases). Germline lookup yields CDR1 MNHNS and CDR2 SASEGT. Trimming took 3 bases from V and 0 from J, leaving 9 bases between them. This CDR3 region has 15 residues. The CDR3 DNA follows: TGTGCCAGCAGTGATTGGGGGGATAGCAATCAGCCCCAGCATTTT. As protein: CASSDWGDSNQPQHF.

The chain joins TRBV28 to TRBJ2-7; 14 bases map to TRBD2. From germline, CDR1 is MDHEN and CDR2 SYDVKM. The CDR3 length is 14 residues. V was pared by 5 bases and J by 6 bases, with 3 bases of the junction left unmatched. CDR3 residues: CASSRLAGGGEQYF. Written as DNA, the CDR3 is TGTGCCAGCAGTCGACTAGCGGGAGGGGGCGAGCAGTACTTC.

This clone was found a few times. The chain recombines TRBV6-6 with TRBJ1-1, with a weak D call TRBD1 (5 bases). V was trimmed by 0 bases and J by 6 bases, leaving 11 bases between them. CDR1 is MNHNY and CDR2 is SVGAGI in the germline V gene (reference sequence). The CDR3 covers 14 residues. The CDR3 loop is CASSYSSRVPEAFF. The CDR3 nucleotides read TGTGCCAGCAGTTACTCGAGCAGGGTCCCTGAAGCTTTCTTT.

This sequence joins TRBV28 and TRBJ1-2; D possibly corresponds to TRBD1 (5 bases). Trimming stripped 7 bases from V and 6 bases from J, with 21 bases between. CDR1 MDHEN and CDR2 SYDVKM come from the germline V gene. The CDR3 is 15 amino acids. The CDR3 coding sequence is TGTGCCAGCATTGGGGGGGGTGGTAGGTTACATGGCTACACCTTC. Protein sequence: CASIGGGGRLHGYTF.

This clone was seen a few times. The rearrangement links TRBV5-1 to TRBJ1-1, with D unresolved. Trimming cost V 3 bases and J 3 bases, with 12 bases left between them. The CDR3 consists of 14 residues. Germline assignment: CDR1 SGHRS and CDR2 YFSETQ. In DNA, the CDR3 is TGCGCCAGCAGCTGGGGAGGGTTGGACACTGAAGCTTTCTTT. Its protein is CASSWGGLDTEAFF.

The V call is TRBV7-3, the J call TRBJ2-3, with 9 positions matching TRBD2. After removal of 5 bases from V and 1 base from J, the junction contained 7 bases not matched to a gene. The length of the CDR3 is 16 residues. Germline V gene lookup returns CDR1 SGHTA and CDR2 FQGTGA. This chain's CDR3 is CASSQGSSGGTDTQYF. CDR3 bases: TGTGCCAGCAGCCAAGGCTCTAGCGGGGGCACAGATACGCAGTATTTT.

CDR3 residues: CASSPGLYKPYEQYF. The CDR3 DNA reads TGTGCCAGCAGCCCGGGACTTTACAAGCCCTACGAGCAGTACTTC. The chain is built from TRBV7-9 and TRBJ2-7, with D maybe TRBD2 (6 bases). Germline CDR1 reads SEHNR; CDR2 reads FQNEAQ (reference sequence). The CDR3 extends over 15 amino acids. Trimming took off 5 bases at V and 2 bases at J, with 16 bases between the two ends.

V and J are TRBV7-9 and TRBJ2-7; TRBD1 matches 7 bases. From germline, CDR1 is SEHNR and CDR2 FQNEAQ (reference sequence). Trimming at V came to 5 bases and at J to 2 bases, leaving 12 bases not matched to a gene. The CDR3 has 16 residues. The CDR3 protein is CASSISRGDRPYEQYF. The CDR3 DNA reads TGTGCCAGCAGCATTTCTCGAGGGGACAGACCCTACGAGCAGTACTTC.

The genes are TRBV7-2 and TRBJ2-7; a possible D gene is TRBD1 (6 bases). The CDR3 is made up of 13 amino acids. The germline V gene has CDR1 SGHTA and CDR2 FQGNSA. V lost 5 bases and J 2 bases, leaving 10 bases between the germline ends. In DNA form, the CDR3 reads TGTGCCAGCAGCGACGGACAGCCCTACGAGCAGTACTTC. This sequence encodes CASSDGQPYEQYF.

This clone was seen a few times. This chain joins TRBV7-9 and TRBJ2-5; possibly TRBD2 for D (6 bases). Trimming left V 1 base short and J 3 bases short, with 12 bases between. From germline, CDR1 is SEHNR and CDR2 FQNEAQ (reference sequence). This CDR3 comprises 15 residues. The CDR3 spells CASSLGPIAEETQYF. Here the CDR3 DNA reads TGTGCCAGCAGCTTAGGGCCTATAGCGGAAGAGACCCAGTACTTC.

J is TRBJ2-1 and V is TRBV14, with D possibly TRBD2 on 5 matching bases. CDR1 and CDR2 from the germline V gene are SGHDN and FVKESK. CDR3 length equals 15 residues. With 6 bases removed from V and 5 bases from J, the gap between germline ends came to 17 bases. CDR3 nucleotide sequence: TGTGCCAGCAGACCCAGGTTAAACGGGGACAATGAGCAGTTCTTC. Amino acids: CASRPRLNGDNEQFF.

The rearrangement uses TRBV18 and TRBJ1-5; D may be TRBD1 (6 bases). V was cut by 3 bases and J by 5 bases, with 14 bases left in between. Germline lookup yields CDR1 KGHSH and CDR2 LQKENI. CDR3 size: 15 residues. The CDR3 spells CASSPQGYGDQPQHF. The CDR3 DNA reads TGTGCCAGCTCACCGCAGGGGTACGGGGATCAGCCCCAGCATTTT.

The chain combines TRBV27 with TRBJ2-1, with 7 bases matching TRBD2. The trim removed 3 bases at V and 3 bases at J, leaving 5 bases unmatched. The length of the CDR3 is 15 residues. In germline, CDR1 is MNHEY, CDR2 SMNVEV (reference sequence). CDR3 sequence: CASSFGGGSYNEQFF. In nucleotides, the CDR3 is TGTGCCAGCAGTTTCGGGGGAGGGAGCTACAATGAGCAGTTCTTC.

The chain employs TRBV7-2 and TRBJ2-7; 11 bases are a match to TRBD1. With 0 bases clipped from V and 4 bases from J, the junction kept 2 bases outside the gene matches. Germline assignment: CDR1 SGHTA and CDR2 FQGNSA. This CDR3 region has 15 residues. CDR3 coding DNA: TGTGCCAGCAGCTTAGCAGGGACAGGGGGGTACGAGCAGTACTTC. It translates to CASSLAGTGGYEQYF. The variable domain in full, with the rest retrieved from reference TRBV7-2 and TRBJ2-7, is GAGVSQSPSNKVTEKGKDVELRCDPISGHTALYWYRQSLGQGLEFLIYFQGNSAPDKSGLPSDRFSAERTGGSVSTLTIQRTQQEDSAVYLCASSLAGTGGYEQYFGPGTRLTVT.

V is TRBV6-5 and J is TRBJ1-1; unclear D gene. Between the trimmed V and J ends, which lost 5 bases and 5 bases, there was a span of 9 bases. The CDR3 totals 12 residues. CDR1 and CDR2 (germline): MNHEY, SVGAGI. CDR3: CASSRGDTEAFF. In nucleotides, the CDR3 is TGTGCCAGCAGTCGTGGAGATACTGAAGCTTTCTTT.

This sequence joins TRBV27 and TRBJ2-2; D remains ambiguous. CDR1 and CDR2 from the germline V gene are MNHEY and SMNVEV (reference sequence). The CDR3 runs to 15 residues. V was clipped by 5 bases and J by 6 bases, with 16 bases between them. CDR3 sequence reads: CASSPHHSPPGELFF. In DNA, the CDR3 is TGTGCCAGCAGTCCCCACCATAGCCCCCCCGGGGAGCTGTTTTTT.

V is TRBV6-1 and J is TRBJ2-2; 9 positions match TRBD1. Germline CDR1 MNHNS, CDR2 SASEGT. The CDR3 is made up of 15 amino acids. V lost 4 bases and J lost 7; bases outside the gene matches: 7. The CDR3 is CASSGTGGAGGELFF. The CDR3 DNA follows: TGTGCCAGCAGTGGAACAGGGGGCGCGGGCGGGGAGCTGTTTTTT.

The chain employs TRBV7-9 and TRBJ2-5; 11 bases match TRBD2. The length of the CDR3 is 15 residues. Germline values: CDR1 SEHNR, CDR2 FQNEAQ (reference sequence). Unmatched junction bases numbered 4, after V lost 2 bases and J lost 5 bases. This CDR3 is CASSLTLAGAETQYF. The CDR3 coding sequence is TGTGCCAGCAGCTTAACACTAGCGGGGGCCGAGACCCAGTACTTC.

The J gene is TRBJ2-7, the V gene TRBV5-8; the match to TRBD2 covers 11 bases. The CDR3 is 16 residues long. Trimming took 4 bases from V and 6 from J; bases not matched to a gene: 12. CDR1 and CDR2 from the germline V gene are SGHTS and YDEGEE. The CDR3 is CASSSRRLTSGSEQYF. The CDR3 region has the DNA TGTGCCAGCAGCAGTCGCCGCCTAACTAGCGGGAGCGAGCAGTACTTC.

The V gene is TRBV7-9, the J gene TRBJ2-7; 9 bases are shared with TRBD1. The ends lost 5 bases at V and 1 base at J; junction bases unmatched: 3. Germline V CDR1 and CDR2: SEHNR, FQNEAQ (reference sequence). The CDR3 runs to 14 residues. Written as DNA, the CDR3 is TGTGCCAGCAGCCCCGGGACAGGGTCCTACGAGCAGTACTTC. It is translated as CASSPGTGSYEQYF.

The V gene is TRBV6-1, the J gene TRBJ2-7, with TRBD1 as a possible D gene (5 bases). Germline assignment: CDR1 MNHNS and CDR2 SASEGT. The CDR3 sequence is 13 residues long. V lost 5 bases and J lost 2, with 10 bases in between. The CDR3 coding sequence is TGTGCCAGCAGTCCACAGGCCACCTACGAGCAGTACTTC. It specifies CASSPQATYEQYF.